One and the same sample provided the 5 T cell receptor beta chains below, sequenced in a study of cytomegalovirus exposure and HLA in healthy donors (dated by TCRdb to about 2017). The method behind the library was the immunoSEQ multiplex PCR assay. The multiplex PCR relied on a mix of 60 forward primers for TCR Vbeta segments and 13 reverse primers for TCR Jbeta segments. This immuneACCESS table, as held by TCRdb, lists in-frame sequences with V and J called but not all clones. Of the missing ones, under half trace to an unresolved V gene in checked studies; the others have no known cause. The sample data list fewer than 100,000 clones, and around 82% of these were observed just once. Jointly, the top ten make up approximately 3.5% of the sample. The sample consisted of PBMCs. The receptors derive from a man aged 40-49 years in good health and CMV-seronegative.

V and J are TRBV11-2 and TRBJ2-7; TRBD1 matches 12 bases. V dropped 1 base and J dropped 4; count of bases not matched to a gene: 5. The CDR3 covers 16 residues. CDR1 SGHAT and CDR2 FQNNGV come from the germline V gene. CDR3: CASSLGGTGGSYEQYF. CDR3 DNA sequence: TGTGCCAGCAGCTTAGGGGGGACAGGGGGCTCTTACGAGCAGTACTTC.

This clone was recorded once. V and J are TRBV14 and TRBJ2-7, with a tentative D call TRBD1 (5 bases). CDR1 is SGHDN and CDR2 is FVKESK in the germline V gene. This CDR3 contains 14 residues. The V and J ends lost 11 bases and 2 bases respectively, with 19 bases between them. CDR3 region: CALRADSPTYEQYF. The CDR3 DNA follows: TGTGCCCTAAGGGCCGACAGTCCCACCTACGAGCAGTACTTC.

This chain links TRBV2 with TRBJ1-1; 9 bases match TRBD1. The V gene end was trimmed by 5 bases and the J gene end by 1 base; junction bases not matched to a gene: 5. CDR1 SNHLY and CDR2 FYNNEI come from the germline V gene. This CDR3 has 15 residues. Written as DNA, the CDR3 is TGTGCCAGCAGTCCTCAGGACAGGGGGAACACTGAAGCTTTCTTT. Translation: CASSPQDRGNTEAFF.

This clone was recorded a few times. This rearrangement joins TRBV28 to TRBJ2-5; 9 nucleotides match TRBD2. CDR1 and CDR2 from the germline V gene are MDHEN and SYDVKM. Unmatched junction bases numbered 11, after V lost 1 base and J lost 14 bases. The CDR3 runs 14 residues. The CDR3 bases are TGTGCCAGCAGTTTATACGTAGCGGGAGCCTCCTTTTACTTC. It translates to CASSLYVAGASFYF.

This chain uses TRBV25-1 with TRBJ2-7; 10 bases fit TRBD2. Germline V CDR1 and CDR2: MGHDK, SYGVNS. The V gene end was trimmed by 4 bases and the J gene end by 13 bases; junction bases not matched to a gene: 7. The CDR3 contains 12 residues. The DNA for the CDR3 is TGTGCCAGCAGTGGGCGGACTAGCGGTCTTTACTTC. As protein: CASSGRTSGLYF.